This TCR beta chain came from a study of blood T cell repertoires in COVID-19. Background on the study: Sites in the United States, Italy and Spain provided acute and convalescent COVID-19 samples. From T cells, B-cell-depleted T cells, or PBMCs came the material, which was cDNA or gDNA.

Original handling: Reference gene primers were amplified, and this amplification served to estimate nucleated cell counts. Clones were read by immunoSEQ multiplex PCR, and TCRdb kept only the in-frame ones, dropping some. The V and J calls and clone size come from that table; D and trimming were worked out from the DNA. The table includes under 250,000 clones, around 82% detected once. The sequence was obtained from a woman aged 40 to 50 with acute or convalescent COVID-19. The source material was peripheral blood.

DNA for the CDR3: TGCGCCAGCAGCCAAGCCGTCCCGGGACTTCTAATATACAATGAGCAGTTCTTC. It codes for CASSQAVPGLLIYNEQFF. V gene TRBV4-3 combines with J gene TRBJ2-1, with D tentatively TRBD2 (6 bases). The ends were cut back, 1 base at V and 4 bases at J, with 20 bases in the middle. This CDR3 has 18 amino acids. Germline CDR1 and CDR2: LGHNA and YSLEER.